The 9 T cell receptor beta chains listed next were all sequenced from one sample in a study of blood T cell repertoires in COVID-19. Sequencing used immunoSEQ multiplex PCR; TCRdb keeps in-frame clones, though not all of them. Of tens of thousands of clones in the sample, roughly nine tenths were seen once. What was sequenced was peripheral blood. The receptors derive from a woman aged 25-40 years in a cohort sampled during active COVID-19.

The chain carries TRBV7-3 and TRBJ2-1; 7 bases line up with TRBD2. With 2 bases clipped from V and 0 bases from J, the junction kept 4 bases outside the gene matches. Germline V gene data show CDR1 as SGHTA and CDR2 as FQGTGA. CDR3 size: 16 residues. CDR3 nucleotides: TGTGCCAGCAGCTTACGTGCGGGAGCCTCCTACAATGAGCAGTTCTTC. Protein product: CASSLRAGASYNEQFF.

The chain couples TRBV19 to TRBJ1-1, with a tentative D call TRBD1 (5 bases). Germline loops: CDR1 LNHDA, CDR2 SQIVND (reference sequence). This CDR3 contains 13 residues. The ends were cut back, 11 bases at V and 5 bases at J, with 18 bases in the middle. CDR3 nucleotides: TGTGCCTCGAGGGTGAACGGGGGGACTGAAGCTTTCTTT. Translating it yields CASRVNGGTEAFF.

This clone is a singleton in its sample. The chain recombines TRBV11-2 with TRBJ2-7, with D perhaps matching TRBD1 (5 bases). The CDR3 loop spans 19 amino acids. Between the trimmed V and J ends, which lost 2 bases and 0 bases, there was a span of 23 bases. The germline V gene has CDR1 SGHAT and CDR2 FQNNGV. In DNA form, the CDR3 reads TGTGCCAGCAGCTTATGGGTTAGAGGTGGGGCCCGGCCCTCCTACGAGCAGTACTTC. As protein: CASSLWVRGGARPSYEQYF.

The V gene is TRBV11-2, the J gene TRBJ2-1; TRBD2 matches 8 bases. Germline V lookup: CDR1 SGHAT, CDR2 FQNNGV. CDR3 length: 15 residues. J was trimmed by 6 bases and V by 3 bases; bases with no gene match: 7. CDR3 sequence: CASSFGAGVGNEQFF. CDR3 nucleotides: TGTGCCAGCAGCTTTGGAGCGGGAGTTGGCAATGAGCAGTTCTTC.

This rearrangement joins TRBV5-1 to TRBJ2-2; the match to TRBD2 covers 10 bases. The V and J ends lost 4 bases and 0 bases, in that order; junction bases with no gene match: 3. The CDR3 length is 16 residues. The germline V gene encodes CDR1 SGHRS and CDR2 YFSETQ. Here the CDR3 DNA reads TGCGCCAGCAGCCATACTAGCGGGGCGAACACCGGGGAGCTGTTTTTT. Residues: CASSHTSGANTGELFF.

The chain links TRBV9 to TRBJ1-3, with a weak D call TRBD1 (5 bases). This CDR3 contains 16 residues. Trimming stripped 4 bases from V and 8 bases from J, with 22 bases between. From germline, CDR1 is SGDLS and CDR2 YYNGEE. CDR3 DNA: TGTGCCAGCAGCCTCCGGGACTTTCGGTGGAGGTACACCATATATTTT. It codes for CASSLRDFRWRYTIYF.

The V and J genes are TRBV5-6 and TRBJ1-2; D gene uncertain. In germline, CDR1 is SGHDT, CDR2 YYEEEE. The CDR3 sequence is 14 residues long. V was trimmed by 2 bases and J by 2 bases, leaving 10 bases between them. The CDR3 protein is CASSFGRENYGYTF. In DNA, the CDR3 is TGTGCCAGCAGCTTTGGGAGGGAAAACTATGGCTACACCTTC.

The V and J genes are TRBV2 and TRBJ1-5, with D uncertain. The germline gives CDR1 SNHLY, CDR2 FYNNEI. The CDR3 has 16 residues. The V gene lost 7 bases and the J gene lost 2 bases, with 18 bases spanning the gap. The CDR3 DNA is TGTGCCAGCACCGGACTTGACCCCGGAGGCAATCAGCCCCAGCATTTT. This translates into CASTGLDPGGNQPQHF.

V usage is TRBV30 and J usage is TRBJ1-5; D is perhaps TRBD1 (5 bases). V shed 2 bases and J shed 6 bases, with 11 bases lying between them. The CDR3 runs 13 residues. The germline CDR1 and CDR2 sequences are GTSNPN and SVGIG (reference sequence). This chain's CDR3 is CAWSLQGSQPQHF. DNA of the CDR3: TGTGCCTGGAGTCTCCAGGGAAGTCAGCCCCAGCATTTT.